Given below is one T cell receptor (beta chain) in context. This clone was seen a handful of times. Its antigen has not been determined. Base qualities are not provided; no much larger clone lies one nucleotide away. V is trimmed back by 6 bases and J by 7 bases, and the junction contains 9 bases that no gene match accounts for. According to the germline V gene, CDR1 reads LGHNT and CDR2 reads FRNRAP. There are 14 amino acids in the CDR3, from cysteine to phenylalanine inclusive. Only CDR3 DNA remains: 42 bases, in frame from the first base. The data originate from a study of cytomegalovirus exposure and HLA in healthy donors (dated by TCRdb to 2016 to 2017). A note on the overall study: An earlier analysis of some 600 of the donors reported 250 to 350 Gb of sequence data and 95 million to 140 million unique TCR beta sequences obtained from around 180 million T cells. The study profiled the T cell repertoires of more than 500 subjects by immunosequencing and related them to cytomegalovirus serostatus. Donor age, sex, ethnicity and CMV serostatus were collected together with the repertoire data. Along with the roughly 670-subject first cohort, a separate validation cohort of approximately 110 different subjects was used. Rather than drawing on any new phenotypic data, the later analysis identified candidate immune exposures from TCR beta sequences and the way those sequences occurred across donors. The study aimed to test whether signatures of past pathogen exposure could be identified by cataloging public T cell receptors. Roughly five DR-DQ haplotypes were handled as single units for association and clustering, since linkage in the cohort was strong. A later genetic analysis used genome-wide SNP genotypes for about three fifths of the roughly 700 donors, treating that subset as a discovery cohort. HLA typing covered class I and class II loci at four-digit resolution. Around 330 gigabases of sequencing data and around 85 million unique TCR sequences made up an early release that covered approximately 620 HLA-typed donors. Across about 370 genotyped donors of the cohort, an average of about 240,000 unique TCR beta nucleotide sequences per donor were sequenced, and around 20% of those sequences were non-productive. Typing coverage differed by locus: A, B, C, DRB1 and DQB1 were typed in about 620-630 donors, DQA1 in 522, DPA1 in around 600, and DPB1 in approximately 450. To decide whether each TCR beta V gene segment behaved as functional or pseudogenic, an earlier analysis of over 500 of the donors relied on high-throughput TCR beta sequencing. To predict cytomegalovirus infection status, the study combined high-throughput TCR immunosequencing, statistical association of individual TCRs with disease status, and machine learning. A later analysis re-examined previously published TCR beta repertoires from just over 650 donors and added high-resolution HLA genotyping to investigate patterns of TCR occurrence. Of the approximately 370 genotyped donors, 65% to 90% were placed in the genetic ancestry cluster associated with self-reported Caucasian donors. Every discovery cohort repertoire had been produced on one sequencing platform. Study-wide findings and limitations: Because HLA typing was unavailable for some donors at each locus, only the typed subset was used in association tests. The classifier was reported to diagnose cytomegalovirus status with high specificity and sensitivity in both the original and validation cohorts. In a later analysis, the rate of TCR association differed among HLA loci, with DRB1 alleles having the most associated TCRs and HLA-C alleles having the fewest. Linkage disequilibrium might explain the correlated functional status among segregating V segments, but an unknown experimental factor could not be excluded. In a later analysis, HLA-associated TCR beta chains showed more clonal expansion and lower generation probabilities than non-associated chains that were equally common. In a later analysis, most CMV-associated TCR beta chains were found to appear HLA-restricted, with HLA associations seemingly driven largely by CMV exposure. The sequencing pipeline was judged likely to have produced a cluster of highly shared sequence variants as a technical artifact. In a later analysis, around 17,000 TCR beta sequences were associated with specific HLA alleles at a false discovery rate of 0.05. Presence/absence analyses assumed roughly uniform sequencing depth across donors, an assumption that may not hold. In vitro tests confirmed that three of the cytomegalovirus-associated TCR beta chains recognize cytomegalovirus antigens. While some public TCRs were present in many individuals, most TCR sequences turned up only very rarely across donors. The authors suggested that the approach could potentially be extended to other disease states and immunological phenotypes. Compared with the roughly 700-donor mean, donors in an Asian-associated ancestry cluster had fewer N-insertions in productive TCRs, according to a later genetic analysis. The cohort was sequenced for TCR beta chains only, and without alpha or paired-chain data the features that could be detected were limited. In a later genetic analysis, a missense DCLRE1C variant was associated with V-gene and J-gene trimming of TCR beta chains, and the association was replicated in an independent cohort. A further reported finding was that TCR beta sequences accurately predicted the HLA-A and HLA-B alleles for most subjects in the first cohort. An earlier analysis of around 600 of the donors showed that most TCR beta V segments appeared in productive rearrangements either about 90% or about 30% of the time, which broadly matched IMGT annotations. Strong co-occurrence of HLA alleles, especially DR and DQ, made assigning TCR associations to individual alleles difficult. For the cohort, immune exposure information was limited to CMV serostatus. The study gave a list of 150 to 200 TCR beta chains associated with cytomegalovirus. In a later analysis, several top co-occurrence clusters were reported to appear linked to parvovirus B19, influenza, CMV and Epstein-Barr virus. Because counts were too low, about 18 rarely observed V segments, including chromosome 9 orphons, were left out of the earlier analysis of a few hundred of the donors. Some IMGT-functional V segments, including TRBV6-2 and TRBV6-3, could not be told apart with the 87-base-pair reads, so those segments were excluded.

In total, 600 or so healthy bone marrow donors made up the cohort. Cohort members were all nominally healthy when sampled, although unrecorded immune exposures were likely present. The donor was CMV seronegative and belonged to the group of around 350 seronegative cohort members. A peripheral blood sample was provided by each donor, and peripheral blood mononuclear cells were used for TCR beta sequencing. The Qiagen DNeasy Blood Extraction Kit was used to extract genomic DNA from the blood cell samples. The library was made by the immunoSEQ multiplex PCR assay. The multiplex PCR relied on a mix of 60 forward primers for TCR Vbeta segments and 13 reverse primers for TCR Jbeta segments. A multiplex PCR assay on genomic DNA amplified the CDR3 region of rearranged TCR beta genes. Amplified TCR beta libraries were sequenced as 87-base-pair reads on the Illumina HiSeq System. The study's own analysis went as follows. Across the 600 to 700 repertoires, a later analysis counted approximately 83 million unique TCR beta chains, about 10 million of which were shared by at least two donors. Raw reads were error-corrected and collapsed into unique sequences by a nearest-neighbor algorithm in which closely related sequences were merged to remove PCR and sequencing errors. V, D and J gene segments were assigned by aligning CDR3 sequences to IMGT reference sequences. For a sequence to be retained, a match of at least six nucleotides to both a V gene segment and a J gene segment was required. Rearrangements were called productive when the CDR3 lacked stop codons and stayed in frame with V and J; all others were non-productive. Following IMGT convention, CDR3 was defined as the stretch from the second conserved V-encoded cysteine to the conserved J-encoded phenylalanine. The earlier analysis of about 560 of the donors excluded any sequence lacking an unambiguous match to a single V gene segment. In an earlier analysis of approximately 550 of the donors, V segments were called functional above 56.7% productive rearrangements and were called segregating when the between-donor standard deviation exceeded 5%. A statistical classification framework was developed to diagnose cytomegalovirus status using the catalog of TCR beta chain sequences. In a later analysis, TCR nucleotide sequences were compared against IMGT/GENE-DB human TR gene sequences so that V and J genes could be assigned. Using the TCRdist pipeline, a later analysis assigned CDR3 sequences along with most-parsimonious VDJ recombination scenarios. A later analysis defined each TCR beta chain by its CDR3 amino acid sequence plus V-gene family, and excluded reads lacking a unique V-gene family. A later analysis removed 592 highly shared, low-generation-probability nucleotide sequences to deal with suspected cross-contamination and a sequencing artifact. A later analysis calculated a clonal expansion index for each public chain from normalized within-repertoire ranks of inferred template counts. In a later analysis, generation probabilities were computed using a VDJ recombination model fitted to out-of-frame rearrangements, and the results were checked against IGoR. In a later analysis, hypergeometric tests were used to score TCR-TCR, TCR-HLA and TCR-CMV co-occurrence, with a repertoire-size bias correction applied to TCR pairs. A later analysis estimated false discovery rates by permuting HLA or CMV assignments 20 times. In a later analysis, co-occurring TCRs were grouped with DBSCAN, and TCRdist sequence similarity was added when clustering was performed within HLA-allele-positive subsets. Co-occurrence clustering excluded repertoires with fewer than 30,000 or more than 120,000 public chains, plus five with anomalous nucleotide sharing. Not all clones reach the TCRdb copy of this immuneACCESS table, which keeps in-frame sequences only. Checked studies attribute under half of the gap to unresolved V genes and leave the rest unexplained. V and J calls and clone size follow that table, whereas D and trimming were derived from the DNA. The sample yields approximately 110,000 clones; approximately 16% were counted once. The biggest ten clones account for approximately 0.8% of the sample.

Rearrangement joined TRBV12-5 to TRBJ2-1; 7 bases in the junction line up with TRBD2. The TCR originated in a female donor in good health and CMV-seronegative. Sample: PBMCs. In nucleotides, the sequence is TGTGCTAGTGGAGAGGGCGGGAGACTTAATGAGCAGTTCTTC. This codes for CASGEGGRLNEQFF.